These 18 T cell receptor beta chains were sequenced from one sample in a study of T cell responses to AZD1222 COVID-19 vaccine. Libraries were prepared by immunoSEQ multiplex PCR; TCRdb keeps only in-frame clonotypes and omits some of them. The sample includes around 65,000 clones, around three quarters of them seen just once. The source was peripheral blood, collected on day 0 of AZD1222 vaccination. All receptors derive from an adult in good health.

This chain joins TRBV7-9 and TRBJ2-1; D uncertain. CDR3 size: 12 residues. Trimming cost V 3 bases and J 4 bases, with 4 bases left between them. The V gene's germline CDR1 is SEHNR and CDR2 FQNEAQ (reference sequence). CDR3 DNA sequence: TGTGCCAGCAGCTTGGGTTACAATGAGCAGTTCTTC. Its protein product is CASSLGYNEQFF.

The chain joins TRBV5-4 to TRBJ2-2, with 7 positions matching TRBD2. This CDR3 is built from 16 residues. Per the germline V gene, CDR1 is SGHNT and CDR2 is YYREEE (reference sequence). V trimming: 4 bases; J trimming: 5 bases; junction bases outside the gene matches: 11. CDR3 region: CASSGSGASSTGELFF. The CDR3 DNA reads TGTGCCAGCAGCGGAAGCGGGGCCTCGTCGACCGGGGAGCTGTTTTTT.

V usage is TRBV7-7 and J usage is TRBJ2-5, with 12 bases matching TRBD1. Trimming at V came to 5 bases and at J to 5 bases, leaving 12 bases not matched to a gene. The germline V gene encodes CDR1 SSHAT and CDR2 FNYEAQ (reference sequence). This CDR3 has 17 residues. The CDR3 reads CASSPGTGGRSQETQYF. The CDR3 bases are TGTGCCAGCAGCCCCGGGACAGGGGGCCGATCCCAGGAGACCCAGTACTTC.

The J gene is TRBJ1-2, the V gene TRBV4-3; the D is unclear. Germline CDR1 is LGHNA and CDR2 is YSLEER. V dropped 0 bases and J dropped 4 bases, with 15 bases sitting between them. CDR3 length: 16 residues. CDR3 loop: CASSQDAGSAFYGYTF. The CDR3 DNA sequence: TGCGCCAGCAGCCAAGACGCAGGCAGCGCTTTCTATGGCTACACCTTC.

This clone was observed a few times. The sample holds other DNA sequences that translate to the same CDR3. The chain has TRBV19 and TRBJ1-5, with D unclear. The V end was cut by 3 bases, the J end by 2 bases, with 8 bases between. Per germline, CDR1 LNHDA and CDR2 SQIVND (reference sequence). The length of the CDR3 is 14 residues. The CDR3 region has the DNA TGTGCCAGTAGTATCCTAGGAGGCAATCAGCCCCAGCATTTT. Residues: CASSILGGNQPQHF.

The chain carries TRBV2 and TRBJ2-5; D might be TRBD1 (5 bases). CDR3 length: 12 amino acids. Germline V gene lookup returns CDR1 SNHLY and CDR2 FYNNEI. Trimming cost V 4 bases and J 4 bases, with 7 bases left between them. The DNA for the CDR3 is TGTGCCAGCAGTGGGGGCTCAGAGACCCAGTACTTC. Translation gives CASSGGSETQYF.

V and J are TRBV5-1 and TRBJ1-5; the match to TRBD1 covers 9 bases. V was clipped by 0 bases and J by 2 bases; unmatched bases: 3. Germline lookup yields CDR1 SGHRS and CDR2 YFSETQ. The CDR3 loop spans 16 amino acids. CDR3 protein: CASSLGTGDGNQPQHF. The CDR3 DNA follows: TGCGCCAGCAGCTTGGGGACAGGGGACGGCAATCAGCCCCAGCATTTT.

V is TRBV10-3 and J is TRBJ1-2; 8 positions agree with TRBD1. CDR1 ENHRY and CDR2 SYGVKD come from the germline V gene. V dropped 5 bases and J dropped 6; count of bases not matched to a gene: 14. This CDR3 is 16 amino acids long. The DNA for the CDR3 is TGTGCCATCAGTATTAAGGCCGGGACAGGTTTTGATGGCTACACCTTC. Protein: CAISIKAGTGFDGYTF.

This clone showed up just a few times. The sample contains more than one DNA sequence encoding this CDR3. V gene TRBV19 combines with J gene TRBJ2-7; tentative D call: TRBD1 (6 bases). The V gene lost 5 bases and the J gene lost 7 bases, with 12 bases spanning the gap. This CDR3 comprises 12 residues. Germline V CDR1 and CDR2: LNHDA, SQIVND (reference sequence). CDR3 amino acids: CASSVGQGEQYF. CDR3 nucleotides: TGTGCCAGTAGTGTAGGCCAGGGGGAGCAGTACTTC. Full variable domain (rest looked up from reference TRBV19 and TRBJ2-7): DGGITQSPKYLFRKEGQNVTLSCEQNLNHDAMYWYRQDPGQGLRLIYYSQIVNDFQKGDIAEGYSVSREKKESFPLTVTSAQKNPTAFYLCASSVGQGEQYFGPGTRLTVT.

The rearrangement joins TRBV7-8 to TRBJ1-1, with 8 bases matching TRBD1. The CDR3 runs 14 residues. J gave up 6 bases and V 2 bases, and 5 bases lay outside the gene matches. Germline V CDR1 and CDR2: SGHVS, FQNEAQ. The CDR3 region has the DNA TGTGCCAGCAGCTTATCACAGGGGGTTGCTGAAGCTTTCTTT. As protein: CASSLSQGVAEAFF.

The chain uses TRBV7-9 and TRBJ1-2; D unresolved. The V and J ends lost 0 bases and 8 bases respectively, with 13 bases between them. Germline V gene sequence: CDR1 SEHNR, CDR2 FQNEAQ (reference sequence). The CDR3 has 14 amino acids. The CDR3 sequence is CASSLASGLGGYTF. CDR3 DNA sequence: TGTGCCAGCAGCTTAGCTTCCGGGTTAGGAGGCTACACCTTC.

The chain combines TRBV7-9 with TRBJ1-1, with 9 bases matching TRBD1. This CDR3 is 13 amino acids long. CDR1 is SEHNR, CDR2 FQNEAQ, per germline (reference sequence). V shed 6 bases, J shed 1 base, and the junction held 0 bases outside the gene matches. The CDR3 sequence is CASRQGANTEAFF. The CDR3, as DNA: TGTGCCAGCAGACAGGGGGCGAACACTGAAGCTTTCTTT.

This chain uses TRBV7-9 with TRBJ2-7; D may be TRBD1 (6 bases). The ends were cut back, 8 bases at V and 7 bases at J, with 18 bases in the middle. This CDR3 is 13 amino acids long. Germline V gene sequence: CDR1 SEHNR, CDR2 FQNEAQ (reference sequence). The CDR3 loop is CASRSTGLREQYF. CDR3 DNA sequence: TGTGCCAGCCGGTCGACAGGACTGAGGGAGCAGTACTTC.

This chain uses TRBV2 with TRBJ2-1, with 12 bases aligning to TRBD1. The CDR3 loop spans 14 amino acids. Germline V gene sequence: CDR1 SNHLY, CDR2 FYNNEI. The V and J ends lost 4 bases and 8 bases, in that order; junction bases with no gene match: 3. The CDR3 loop is CASSVGTGGDEQFF. In DNA, the CDR3 is TGTGCCAGCAGTGTTGGGACAGGGGGCGATGAGCAGTTCTTC.

This clone was picked up a small number of times. This chain joins TRBV28 and TRBJ1-4; D gene unclear. In germline, CDR1 is MDHEN, CDR2 SYDVKM. The V end lost 6 bases, the J end lost 8 bases, and 19 bases lay between the germline ends. The CDR3 extends over 15 amino acids. The CDR3, as DNA: TGTGCCAGCAGGTCACCCCCGGCGACGGGGGAAAAACTGTTTTTT. Its protein is CASRSPPATGEKLFF. Filled out from reference TRBV28 and TRBJ1-4, the complete variable domain reads DVKVTQSSRYLVKRTGEKVFLECVQDMDHENMFWYRQDPGLGLRLIYFSYDVKMKEKGDIPEGYSVSREKKERFSLILESASTNQTSMYLCASRSPPATGEKLFFGSGTQLSVL.

This clone was seen once. The chain has TRBV5-4 and TRBJ1-2; possibly TRBD1 for D (5 bases). The CDR3 contains 14 residues. Germline-derived CDR1 and CDR2 are SGHNT and YYREEE (reference sequence). The V end was cut by 3 bases, the J end by 8 bases, with 17 bases between. The DNA for the CDR3 is TGTGCCAGCAGCTCGGGGGGACGTTCGGACGGCTACACCTTC. Translated: CASSSGGRSDGYTF.

This clone has only a few counts. V and J are TRBV5-4 and TRBJ1-1, with D possibly being TRBD1 (5 bases). CDR1 is SGHNT and CDR2 is YYREEE in the germline V gene (reference sequence). This CDR3 contains 14 residues. Trimming took 4 bases from V and 2 from J, leaving 12 bases between them. The CDR3 region is CASSTQGRNTEAFF. In DNA form, the CDR3 reads TGTGCCAGCAGCACTCAGGGCAGAAACACTGAAGCTTTCTTT. The variable domain in full, completed from reference TRBV5-4 and TRBJ1-1, reads ETGVTQSPTHLIKTRGQQVTLRCSSQSGHNTVSWYQQALGQGPQFIFQYYREEENGRGNFPPRFSGLQFPNYSSELNVNALELDDSALYLCASSTQGRNTEAFFGQGTRLTVV.

The chain employs TRBV12-3 or TRBV12-4 and TRBJ1-1; D is unresolved. The V end was cut by 2 bases, the J end by 2 bases, with 6 bases between. The CDR3 consists of 13 residues. In DNA form, the CDR3 reads TGTGCCAGCAGTTTATCCCCTAACACTGAAGCTTTCTTT. Protein sequence: CASSLSPNTEAFF.